Listed below are T cell receptor beta chains from one sample, sequenced in a study of CD8 T cells in ankylosing spondylitis. TCRdb processed the 5' RACE reads anew with MiXCR; each CDR3 protein has one entry. The table shows 200,000 to 250,000 distinct CDR3 sequences, with roughly a tenth occurring only once. The sequenced sample was blood, either unsorted or a sorted T cell fraction (not recorded which). These receptors all come from a male donor with ankylosing spondylitis or in good health (not recorded which). CDR3s include the opening cysteine and the closing phenylalanine or tryptophan. Fields, in order: J gene, clone size, V gene, D gene, CDR3 DNA, CDR3 protein. A D gene is named only where the DNA matches it firmly. Size values are once, few and many counts, or a class for expanded clones, and some rows have none.

J: TRBJ2-2
size: many
V: TRBV4-2
D: .
DNA: TGTGCCAGCAGCCAAGAAGATGGGACCACCGGGGAGCTGTTTTTT
CDR3: CASSQEDGTTGELFF

J: TRBJ2-3
size: many
V: TRBV12-3/TRBV12-4
D: .
DNA: TGTGCCAGCAGTTTGGGTCTGGAAGCCACAGATACGCAGTATTTT
CDR3: CASSLGLEATDTQYF

J: TRBJ2-3
size: .
V: TRBV5-1
D: .
DNA: TGCGCCAGCAGATTACAGGGTCCCGATACGCAGTATTTT
CDR3: CASRLQGPDTQYF

J: TRBJ1-5
size: many
V: TRBV2
D: .
DNA: TGTGCCAGCAGAGATGGGCAGGGTGAGGCCAGGCCCCAGCATTTT
CDR3: CASRDGQGEARPQHF

J: TRBJ2-4
size: many
V: TRBV5-1
D: .
DNA: TGCGCCAGCAGCCCAGCCGCCGGCCGGAACATTCAGTACTTC
CDR3: CASSPAAGRNIQYF

J: TRBJ2-7
size: many
V: TRBV14
D: .
DNA: TGTGCCAGCAGCCAAGACTCAGGGGTGGAGCAGTACTTC
CDR3: CASSQDSGVEQYF

J: TRBJ2-2
size: many
V: TRBV18
D: TRBD2
DNA: TGTGCCAGCTCACCACCGTCGGTAGCGGGGGGACCGAACACCGGGGAGCTGTTTTTT
CDR3: CASSPPSVAGGPNTGELFF

J: TRBJ2-5
size: few
V: TRBV20-1
D: TRBD2
DNA: TGCAGTGCTACAAGGTCCCTGTGGGGGGGTGACACCCAGTACTTC
CDR3: CSATRSLWGGDTQYF

J: TRBJ1-3
size: many
V: TRBV6-1
D: .
DNA: TGTGCCAGCAGACTGGGCGGCCGCAGTAACACCATATATTTT
CDR3: CASRLGGRSNTIYF

J: TRBJ2-2
size: many
V: TRBV7-3
D: TRBD2
DNA: TGTGCCAGCAGCTTACTAGGACTAGACACCGGGGAGCTGTTTTTT
CDR3: CASSLLGLDTGELFF

J: TRBJ2-3
size: .
V: TRBV6-2/TRBV6-3
D: .
DNA: TGTGCCAGCCGGGACCCGGGAGTAGATACGCAGTATTTT
CDR3: CASRDPGVDTQYF

J: TRBJ1-2
size: many
V: TRBV20-1
D: .
DNA: TGCAGTGCTAGGGAGGGATCCTCTGGCTACACCTTC
CDR3: CSAREGSSGYTF

J: TRBJ2-7
size: medium-sized
V: TRBV7-8
D: TRBD2
DNA: TGTGCCAGCAGCGAGCGGGAGGGCTCCTACGAGCAGTACTTC
CDR3: CASSEREGSYEQYF

J: TRBJ2-7
size: many
V: TRBV5-1
D: TRBD1
DNA: TGCGCCAGCAGCTTGGTTCCGCGGGACAGGATCTCCTACGAGCAGTACTTC
CDR3: CASSLVPRDRISYEQYF

J: TRBJ2-2
size: many
V: TRBV10-3
D: TRBD2
DNA: TGTGCCATCAGTGAGTTCGGGACTAGCTGGTCGAACACCGGGGAGCTGTTTTTT
CDR3: CAISEFGTSWSNTGELFF

J: TRBJ1-2
size: few
V: TRBV2
D: .
DNA: TGTGCCAGCAGTGGACAGGACTACTATGGCTACACCTTC
CDR3: CASSGQDYYGYTF

J: TRBJ1-1
size: .
V: TRBV11-1
D: .
DNA: TGTGCCAGCAGCAATAGTAGGAACACTGAAGCTTTCTTT
CDR3: CASSNSRNTEAFF

J: TRBJ2-2
size: .
V: TRBV3-1
D: .
DNA: TGTGCCAGCAGCCAAGCGGGGGTAGACACCGGGGAGCTGTTTTTT
CDR3: CASSQAGVDTGELFF

J: TRBJ1-1
size: many
V: TRBV5-1
D: TRBD1
DNA: TGCGCCAGCAGCTTGGCCGAGACAGGGGGCGCAGCGTCTACTGAAGCTTTCTTT
CDR3: CASSLAETGGAASTEAFF

J: TRBJ2-3
size: .
V: TRBV9
D: TRBD2
DNA: TGTGCCAGCAGCGTAGGGGGACTACGTTCAGATACGCAGTATTTT
CDR3: CASSVGGLRSDTQYF

J: TRBJ1-4
size: many
V: TRBV5-5
D: .
DNA: TGTGCCAGCAGCCCCCCAACGGCTAATGAAAAACTGTTTTTT
CDR3: CASSPPTANEKLFF

J: TRBJ2-4
size: many
V: TRBV12-3/TRBV12-4
D: .
DNA: TGTGCCAGCAGTCAAGGTGGCAAAAACATTCAGTACTTC
CDR3: CASSQGGKNIQYF

J: TRBJ2-7
size: many
V: TRBV29-1
D: .
DNA: TGCAGCGTTGTAGGGGAGGTTAACGAGCAGTACTTC
CDR3: CSVVGEVNEQYF

J: TRBJ1-1
size: many
V: TRBV20-1
D: .
DNA: TGCAGTGCTAGAGATCTCATTAACCTGAACACTGAAGCTTTCTTT
CDR3: CSARDLINLNTEAFF

J: TRBJ2-7
size: .
V: TRBV12-3/TRBV12-4
D: .
DNA: TGTGCCAGCAGTTTCTCGGGCAGGGGAAAATCCTACGAGCAGTACTTC
CDR3: CASSFSGRGKSYEQYF

J: TRBJ2-1
size: many
V: TRBV5-1
D: TRBD2
DNA: TGCGCCAGCAGCTTATTAGCGGGAGCGGGCAATGAGCAGTTCTTC
CDR3: CASSLLAGAGNEQFF

J: TRBJ2-7
size: .
V: TRBV7-8
D: TRBD1
DNA: TGTGCCAGCAGCTTCTACGGACAGGGGAGGGAGCAGTACTTC
CDR3: CASSFYGQGREQYF

J: TRBJ2-3
size: many
V: TRBV4-1
D: .
DNA: TGCGCCAGCAGCCAACTAGGATCCCGCACAGATACGCAGTATTTT
CDR3: CASSQLGSRTDTQYF

J: TRBJ2-2
size: many
V: TRBV7-8
D: TRBD1
DNA: TGTGCCAGCAGCTTACTTCTCCAGGGGGCCGGGGAGCTGTTTTTT
CDR3: CASSLLLQGAGELFF

J: TRBJ2-7
size: many
V: TRBV6-5
D: .
DNA: TGTGCCAGCAGTTCGTCCCAGGGGTGGTACGAGCAGTACTTC
CDR3: CASSSSQGWYEQYF

J: TRBJ2-3
size: .
V: TRBV4-1
D: .
DNA: TGCGCCAGCAGCCAAGTTTCGGGGTTTGGAGATACGCAGTATTTT
CDR3: CASSQVSGFGDTQYF

J: TRBJ2-7
size: many
V: TRBV20-1
D: .
DNA: TGCAGTGCCCGAGGACCAGACCGGACCTACGAGCAGTACTTC
CDR3: CSARGPDRTYEQYF

J: TRBJ2-7
size: few
V: TRBV19
D: .
DNA: TGTGCCAGTAGTCCGGCCGCGTCCTACGAGCAGTACTTC
CDR3: CASSPAASYEQYF

J: TRBJ1-1
size: .
V: TRBV12-3/TRBV12-4
D: .
DNA: TGTGCCAGCAGTGCCAGCCTTGGTGCTGAAGCTTTCTTT
CDR3: CASSASLGAEAFF

J: TRBJ1-2
size: .
V: TRBV20-1
D: .
DNA: TGCAGTGCTAGAGAGGGCTATGGCTACACCTTC
CDR3: CSAREGYGYTF

J: TRBJ2-3
size: many
V: TRBV20-1
D: .
DNA: TGCAGTGCTAGACGTCTAGCCACAGATACGCAGTATTTT
CDR3: CSARRLATDTQYF

J: TRBJ2-3
size: many
V: TRBV21-1
D: .
DNA: TGTGCCAGCAGCAGGGAAATAGCGGGGGCAGCAGATACGCAGTATTTT
CDR3: CASSREIAGAADTQYF